This is a list of T cell receptor beta chains from one sample in a study of technical replicates of blood from several donors. Assay used: immunoSEQ multiplex PCR; TCRdb lists only in-frame clones, some missing. The sample has some 99,000 clones, roughly 96% seen once; the top ten hold around 0.21%. Specimen: T cells isolated from PBMCs. These TCRs come from a human donor in good health. The CDR3 runs from the conserved cysteine through the conserved F or W. Each record gives: V gene, J gene, D gene, clone size, CDR3 DNA, CDR3 protein. A D gene is named only where the DNA matches it firmly. The size entry is marked missing in some rows and otherwise reads once, few, many or a size class.

v_gene: TRBV7-6
j_gene: TRBJ2-2
d_gene: TRBD2
abundance: NA
CDR3nt: TGTGCCAGCAGCTTCGGACTAGCGGGGAGCGGGGAGCTGTTTTTT
CDR3aa: CASSFGLAGSGELFF

v_gene: TRBV28
j_gene: TRBJ2-1
d_gene: TRBD1
abundance: once
CDR3nt: TGTGCCAGCAGCCAGGGACAGCGCTACAATGAGCAGTTCTTC
CDR3aa: CASSQGQRYNEQFF

v_gene: TRBV6-5
j_gene: TRBJ2-1
d_gene: TRBD2
abundance: NA
CDR3nt: TGTGCCAGCAGTTCCTCACTAGCGGGGGGAGGTGAGCAGTTCTTC
CDR3aa: CASSSSLAGGGEQFF

v_gene: TRBV6-5
j_gene: TRBJ2-5
d_gene: NA
abundance: NA
CDR3nt: TGTGCCAGCAGTACCCTAGAAGGTACCCAGTACTTC
CDR3aa: CASSTLEGTQYF

v_gene: TRBV28
j_gene: TRBJ1-5
d_gene: NA
abundance: NA
CDR3nt: TGTGCCACCAGAATCGGACTTACTCAGCATTTT
CDR3aa: CATRIGLTQHF

v_gene: TRBV9
j_gene: TRBJ1-2
d_gene: TRBD1
abundance: NA
CDR3nt: TGTGCCAGCAGCGTAGGGACGGGACAGGGGAAAAGTGGCTACACCTTC
CDR3aa: CASSVGTGQGKSGYTF

v_gene: TRBV6-6
j_gene: TRBJ1-4
d_gene: NA
abundance: NA
CDR3nt: TGTGCCAGCAGCCCCCCACACGGGTCCGGTGAAAAACTGTTTTTT
CDR3aa: CASSPPHGSGEKLFF

v_gene: TRBV15
j_gene: TRBJ2-3
d_gene: TRBD2
abundance: NA
CDR3nt: TGTGCCACCAGCGCAAGTCGATGGACTAGCGGGGCATCAGATACGCAGTATTTT
CDR3aa: CATSASRWTSGASDTQYF

v_gene: TRBV13
j_gene: TRBJ1-1
d_gene: NA
abundance: once
CDR3nt: TGTGCCAGCAGCCGGGTGGGTTGCACTGAAGCTTTCTTT
CDR3aa: CASSRVGCTEAFF

v_gene: TRBV5-1
j_gene: TRBJ1-1
d_gene: TRBD1
abundance: few
CDR3nt: TGCGCCAGCAGCTCGCCGGGACAGATGAACACTGAAGCTTTCTTT
CDR3aa: CASSSPGQMNTEAFF

v_gene: TRBV18
j_gene: TRBJ2-7
d_gene: TRBD1
abundance: NA
CDR3nt: TGTGCCAGCTCACCAGGGACAGGGCCCTACGAGCAGTACTTC
CDR3aa: CASSPGTGPYEQYF

v_gene: TRBV4-1
j_gene: TRBJ1-4
d_gene: NA
abundance: NA
CDR3nt: TGCGCCAGCAGCCAAGTGGGGGGTTCTAATGAAAAACTGTTTTTT
CDR3aa: CASSQVGGSNEKLFF

v_gene: TRBV21-1
j_gene: TRBJ2-2
d_gene: NA
abundance: NA
CDR3nt: TGTGCCAGCAGCAAAGGCACGGGCACCGGGGAGCTGTTTTTT
CDR3aa: CASSKGTGTGELFF

v_gene: TRBV7-8
j_gene: TRBJ2-3
d_gene: TRBD1
abundance: NA
CDR3nt: TGTGCCAGCAGCCCAGGGAGGACAGGGGGCCATACGCAGTATTTT
CDR3aa: CASSPGRTGGHTQYF

v_gene: TRBV6-5
j_gene: TRBJ1-2
d_gene: NA
abundance: NA
CDR3nt: TGTGCCAGCAGGGGGGGACCAACTAACTATGGCTACACCTTC
CDR3aa: CASRGGPTNYGYTF